This note documents a single TCR beta chain sequence. In its sample, this clonotype was seen many times. Its binding antigen is unknown. No quality values exist for individual bases; no much larger clone is one base distant. This sample was taken from a study of patients and donors after allogeneic stem cell transplantation (dated by TCRdb to between 2020 and 2021). Libraries were constructed by RT-PCR. TCRdb lists the instrument as NextSeq 550. TCRdb reworked the public reads: Q25 trimming with fastp, MiXCR clone assembly, productive beta chains retained. CDR3 protein duplicates are merged, each entry listing the most common genes and DNA. This sample is represented by fewer than 500,000 distinct CDR3 sequences; about a sixth of them were singletons. The top ten constitute around 6.8% of the sample. V is pared back by 1 base and J by 3 bases, with 7 bases lying between the germline termini. Via the germline V gene, CDR1 is SGHVS and CDR2 FQNEAQ. The CDR3 holds 13 amino acids from the cysteine to the phenylalanine. The sequence is cut down to CDR3 DNA, 39 bases in frame from base 1.

The source of this sequence is a human donor who was either an allogeneic HSCT recipient or a stem cell or donor lymphocyte infusion donor (not recorded which). It is not recorded whose cells these are; they may come from a transplant donor. Here the chain combines TRBV7-8 and TRBJ2-7, with a weak D call of TRBD1 (5 bases match). Input material: blood, either unsorted or a sorted T cell fraction (not recorded which). The DNA is as follows: TGTGCCAGCAGCTTAGACAGGAACTACGAGCAGTACTTC. The resulting protein is CASSLDRNYEQYF. The full variable domain, with segments outside the CDR3 supplied by the reference TRBV7-8 and TRBJ2-7 proteins, appears as GAGVSQSPRYKVAKRGQDVALRCDPISGHVSLFWYQQALGQGPEFLTYFQNEAQLDKSGLPSDRFFAERPEGSVSTLKIQRTQQEDSAVYLCASSLDRNYEQYFGPGTRLTVT.